The source of this T cell receptor (beta chain) is a study of immune heterogeneity within non-small cell lung tumors. Bulk tumor genomic DNA was the template, and each sample received around 650 ng. Surgeons took several biopsies per primary tumor, spaced far apart, during surgery. With untreated, newly diagnosed non-small cell lung cancer, the patients went on to undergo curative surgery. Sample donors consisted of newly diagnosed non-small cell lung cancer patients who were undergoing surgery with curative intent. Regarding the study as a whole: Statistically, local T-cell clonality exhibited a moderate yet significant correlation with local tumor mutational burden (R 0.3 to 0.35). Site-unique high-frequency clones occurred alongside identical dominant CDR3 beta clonotypes that recurred across tumor sites within a patient. Individual patients showed largely nonoverlapping sets of high-frequency T-cell receptor beta clonotypes.

This clonotype was counted between two and nine times. Its antigen is still unknown. The CDR3 consists of 14 residues. The germline V gene encodes CDR1 LGHNA and CDR2 YNFKEQ. The germline V and J ends were trimmed by 0 bases and 0 bases, with 3 bases remaining between them. Multiplex PCR amplified TCR beta CDR3 with 32 V and 13 J primers. TCRdb ran MiXCR on the multiplex PCR reads and lists one entry per CDR3 protein. The sample lists some 30,000 distinct CDR3 sequences, more than 25% occurring once. This chain uses TRBV4-2 with TRBJ1-5; D ambiguous. The TCR originated in a man in his forties with non-small cell lung cancer. Sequencing used lung tumor tissue. CDR3 bases: TGTGCCAGCAGCCAAGAGAATAGCAATCAGCCCCAGCATTTT. Encoded protein: CASSQENSNQPQHF.